The present T cell receptor beta chain was sequenced within a study of control samples from healthy donors and cancer patients. The table came from immunoSEQ multiplex PCR; TCRdb's copy has only in-frame clones and leaves some out. The data hold approximately 86,000 clones, with 85% to 95% observed a single time. The clonotype originates from a woman in her 30s in good health. The sequencing input was blood.

CDR3 DNA sequence: TGCAGCGTGGGGACAGGACTAAGGGCGGAGCAGTACTTC. Translated, it gives CSVGTGLRAEQYF. The chain uses TRBV29-1 and TRBJ2-7, with 8 bases identical to TRBD1. The CDR3 is 13 residues long. V was clipped by 6 bases and J by 7 bases; unmatched bases: 11. Germline CDR1 reads SQVTM; CDR2 reads ANQGSEA.